This TCR beta chain was sequenced during a study of T-cell reconstitution after alpha-beta-depleted transplantation in children. General study findings and limits: The origin of alpha-beta T cells about two months after transplant was reportedly several hundred expanded graft clones. In some patients, recipient T cells and intrathymic progenitors surviving conditioning explained high day-60 diversity. The main origin of T-cell counts and diversity one year after transplant was newly produced T cells.

CDR3 length equals 12 residues. After removal of 4 bases from V and 6 bases from J, the junction contained 4 bases not matched to a gene. Germline loops: CDR1 SGHRS, CDR2 YFSETQ. Preparing the TCRbeta library involved the use of unique molecular identifiers. TCRdb processed the PCR reads anew with MiXCR; each CDR3 protein has one entry. Of around 300,000 distinct CDR3 sequences listed, 6% to 10% are singletons. This clonotype occurred many times. Its specificity is unknown. This specimen was peripheral blood, taken 360 days after TCRalphabeta/CD19-depleted stem cell transplant. The V call is TRBV5-1, the J call TRBJ2-7; TRBD1 aligns across 7 bases. This receptor was identified in a female patient between 2 and 15 years old who had a stem cell transplant for Fanconi anemia, so the T cells may come from the graft donor. DNA for the CDR3: TGCGCCAGCAGCCTGACAGGGTTCGAGCAGTACGTC. Translated: CASSLTGFEQYV.